This entry features one TCR beta chain sequence. This CDR3 contains 16 residues. Between the trimmed V and J ends, which lost 1 base and 4 bases, there was a span of 17 bases. Germline loops: CDR1 LNHNV, CDR2 YYDKDF (reference sequence). The sample originates from a study of CD8 T cells in Susac syndrome. The RNA, about 0.45 to 1 ug, was put through reverse transcription using random hexamers. Multiplex PCR with immunoSEQ amplified the TCR beta CDR3 across 54 Vbeta and 13 Jbeta. TCRdb processed the immunoSEQ multiplex PCR reads anew with MiXCR; each CDR3 protein has one entry. The sample consists of 200,000 to 250,000 distinct CDR3 sequences, around 96% of them appearing once.

Sequences were obtained from CD4+ T cells from PBMCs. This rearrangement joins TRBV15 to TRBJ2-7, with D perhaps assigned TRBD1 or TRBD2 (5 bases each). The receptor was derived from a human donor with multiple sclerosis. CDR3 protein: CATSRGDPPGAYEQYF. DNA of the CDR3: TGTGCCACCAGCAGAGGAGACCCCCCCGGGGCGTACGAGCAGTACTTC.